The 15 T cell receptor beta chains listed next were all sequenced from one sample in a study of T cell repertoires in cytomegalovirus infection. For these receptors, no antigen is known. TCRdb reprocessed the reads via MiXCR and lists one record per CDR3 protein. The sample has roughly 920,000 distinct CDR3 sequences, roughly 30% seen once. This sample comprised cultured CD8+ T cells from PBMCs, obtained from culture after CMV antigen stimulation. These receptor sequences come from a human donor in good health (CMV status not recorded). Some clones in this sample may be carry-over from other donors' samples.

This clonotype was recorded many times. The CDR3 region has the DNA TGTGCCAGCAGTTTCACAGGGGGGAACACTGAAGCTTTCTTT. It yields the protein CASSFTGGNTEAFF. The V and J genes are TRBV27 and TRBJ1-1; 8 positions match TRBD1. There are 14 residues in the CDR3. The V gene end was trimmed by 3 bases and the J gene end by 1 base; junction bases not matched to a gene: 1. Germline V CDR1 and CDR2: MNHEY, SMNVEV (reference sequence).

The sample holds a few counts of this clonotype. V usage is TRBV19 and J usage is TRBJ1-2; 10 nucleotides match TRBD1. The germline V gene has CDR1 LNHDA and CDR2 SQIVND (reference sequence). The V gene end was trimmed by 5 bases and the J gene end by 2 bases; junction bases not matched to a gene: 5. CDR3 length equals 15 residues. CDR3 sequence (DNA): TGTGCCAGTAGTCCCTCGACAGGGGGCAACTATGGCTACACCTTC. This translates into CASSPSTGGNYGYTF.

This clonotype was seen more than once but under ten times. The rearrangement links TRBV6-1 to TRBJ1-4; D gene unclear. Germline CDR1 is MNHNS and CDR2 is SASEGT. This CDR3 comprises 14 residues. V was pared by 4 bases and J by 1 base, with 7 bases between. This CDR3 is CASSVVETNEKLFF. The DNA of the CDR3 is TGTGCCAGCAGTGTCGTGGAAACTAATGAAAAACTGTTTTTT.

The gene calls are TRBV20-1 and TRBJ1-5; no clear D. V lost 5 bases to trimming and J lost 3 bases, with 11 bases between them. Germline V lookup: CDR1 DFQATT, CDR2 SNEGSKA (reference sequence). The CDR3 spans 13 residues. The CDR3 nucleotides are TGCAGTGCTTGCCGTGCGGTCAATCAGCCCCAGCATTTT. Protein product: CSACRAVNQPQHF.

CDR3 in amino acids: CASSRPGQGYNEQFF. CDR3 nucleotides: TGTGCCAGCAGCCGCCCGGGACAGGGGTACAATGAGCAGTTCTTC. The gene calls are TRBV6-5 and TRBJ2-1; 10 bases line up with TRBD1. CDR1 and CDR2 from the germline V gene are MNHEY and SVGAGI. V trimming: 6 bases; J trimming: 4 bases; junction bases outside the gene matches: 6. This CDR3 has 15 residues.

This clonotype was observed once. The chain combines TRBV5-1 with TRBJ2-3, with 7 positions matching TRBD1. This CDR3 is 17 amino acids long. J gave up 2 bases and V 2 bases, and 11 bases lay outside the gene matches. The germline CDR1 and CDR2 sequences are SGHRS and YFSETQ. CDR3 bases: TGCGCCAGCAGCTTTTCCGTTTCCGGGACAGACACAGATACGCAGTATTTT. As protein: CASSFSVSGTDTDTQYF.

This clonotype showed up many times. Compared with germline, one end of the junction differs, possibly owing to a read error. The chain is built from TRBV12-3 or TRBV12-4 and TRBJ2-3; D is undetermined. The CDR3 consists of 13 residues. CDR3 sequence: CASSLVSTDTQYF. The CDR3 DNA sequence: TGTGCCAGCAGCTTAGTTAGCACAGATACGCAGTATTTT.

This clonotype was detected many times. This rearrangement joins TRBV7-2 to TRBJ2-5, with TRBD2 matching over 10 bases. The CDR3 is 15 residues long. V lost 3 bases to trimming and J lost 5 bases; unmatched junction nucleotides: 6. The germline CDR1 and CDR2 sequences are SGHTA and FQGNSA. CDR3 protein: CASSFLAGVGETQYF. CDR3 nucleotide sequence: TGTGCCAGCAGCTTTCTAGCGGGGGTCGGTGAGACCCAGTACTTC. Full variable domain (missing parts from reference TRBV7-2 and TRBJ2-5): GAGVSQSPSNKVTEKGKDVELRCDPISGHTALYWYRQSLGQGLEFLIYFQGNSAPDKSGLPSDRFSAERTGGSVSTLTIQRTQQEDSAVYLCASSFLAGVGETQYFGPGTRLLVL.

This clonotype came up a few times. V and J are TRBV20-1 and TRBJ2-7, with 12 bases matching TRBD2. There are 15 residues in the CDR3. In germline, CDR1 is DFQATT, CDR2 SNEGSKA (reference sequence). Trimming removed 5 bases from V and 4 bases from J; junction bases left unmatched: 9. CDR3 sequence: CSAQNSGTSGYEQYV. In nucleotides, the CDR3 is TGCAGTGCTCAAAACTCCGGGACTAGCGGGTACGAGCAGTACGTC.

This clonotype was counted only a few times. The rearrangement joins TRBV10-3 to TRBJ2-2, with unresolved D. Trimming shortened V by 3 bases and J by 4 bases, and 3 bases separated the two germline ends. The CDR3 has 12 residues. Germline-derived CDR1 and CDR2 are ENHRY and SYGVKD. The CDR3 protein is CAISDITGELFF. For the CDR3, the DNA is TGTGCCATCAGTGATATCACCGGGGAGCTGTTTTTT.

This clonotype has more than one count but fewer than ten. V gene TRBV7-3 combines with J gene TRBJ1-5, with 11 bases lining up with TRBD1. CDR1 and CDR2 (germline): SGHTA, FQGTGA. The CDR3 extends over 15 amino acids. The CDR3 DNA sequence: TGTGCACTCTGGGCGGGACAGGGGGGGCATCAGCCCCAGCATTTT. Protein: CALWAGQGGHQPQHF.

In this sample, this clonotype turned up once. V gene TRBV5-1 combines with J gene TRBJ2-2; D is unresolved. Germline CDR1 SGHRS, CDR2 YFSETQ. Trimming removed 7 bases from V and 6 bases from J, with 13 bases in between. CDR3 size: 13 residues. The CDR3, as DNA: TGCGCCAGCTTTCGATTTGGAGCCGGGGAGCTGTTTTTT. Translated: CASFRFGAGELFF. The variable domain in full, with the rest retrieved from reference TRBV5-1 and TRBJ2-2, is KAGVTQTPRYLIKTRGQQVTLSCSPISGHRSVSWYQQTPGQGLQFLFEYFSETQRNKGNFPGRFSGRQFSNSRSEMNVSTLELGDSALYLCASFRFGAGELFFGEGSRLTVL.

The chain links TRBV12-5 to TRBJ1-2; the D gene is possibly TRBD1 (6 bases). The CDR3 has 14 amino acids. CDR1 is LGHNT and CDR2 is FRNRAP in the germline V gene. Trimming took 5 bases from V and 3 from J, leaving 13 bases between them. The CDR3 DNA reads as TGTGCTAGTGGTCCGGGGTGGGGGCACTATGGCTACACCTTC. Translating gives CASGPGWGHYGYTF.

The CDR3 DNA sequence: TGTGCCAGCGGCCCGATCTACGAGCAGTACTTC. It translates to CASGPIYEQYF. This chain joins TRBV12-3 or TRBV12-4 and TRBJ2-7; D is uncertain. The CDR3 extends over 11 amino acids. V was pared by 8 bases and J by 3 bases, with 8 bases between.

The chain links TRBV19 to TRBJ1-5, with D perhaps TRBD1 (5 bases). The V end was cut by 1 base, the J end by 2 bases, with 15 bases between. The CDR3 has 17 residues. Per germline, CDR1 LNHDA and CDR2 SQIVND (reference sequence). The CDR3 sequence is CASSIVSGTDRNQPQHF. The CDR3 DNA reads as TGTGCCAGTAGTATAGTGAGCGGGACGGACCGCAATCAGCCCCAGCATTTT.